This T cell receptor (beta chain) was recovered during a study of cytomegalovirus exposure and HLA in healthy donors. The PCR was carried out with 60 Vbeta primers and 13 Jbeta primers. The assay was immunoSEQ multiplex PCR, and TCRdb's table has in-frame clones only and misses some. Here the sample table reports tens of thousands of clones. Germline-derived CDR1 and CDR2 are SSHAT and FNYEAQ (reference sequence). This CDR3 has 15 amino acids. Study outcomes and limitations: A missense variant in DCLRE1C was later tied to TCR beta V- and J-gene trimming.

On this clone: What it binds is unknown. One end of the junction is discordant with germline, which a read error may explain.

The chain employs TRBV7-7 and TRBJ2-5, with 14 bases identical to TRBD2. The sequence derives from a woman younger than 45 in good health and CMV-seronegative. Sequenced: PBMCs. The CDR3 bases are TGTGCTAGCAGCCAGGGACTAGCGGGAGTGGAGACCCAGTACTTC. This translates into CASSQGLAGVETQYF.